Reported below is one T cell receptor beta chain. This entry is derived from a study of blood T cell repertoires in COVID-19. As for the study in general: Acute and convalescent COVID-19 samples came from the United States, Italy and Spain.

The CDR3 has 14 residues. V lost 9 bases to trimming and J lost 8 bases, with 20 bases between them. Germline CDR1 reads MNHEY; CDR2 reads SVGAGI. Libraries were prepared by immunoSEQ multiplex PCR; TCRdb keeps only in-frame clonotypes and omits some of them. The repertoire holds more than 250,000 clones, with 70% to 90% as singletons. This sequence was found in a woman aged 40 to 50 who had recovered from COVID-19. This rearrangement joins TRBV6-5 to TRBJ2-1; D is perhaps TRBD2 (6 bases). Source material: PBMCs or T cells enriched from blood (not recorded which). In DNA, the CDR3 is TGTGCCAGTGCACCGAGCCTAGCGTACCATGAGCAGTTCTTC. As protein: CASAPSLAYHEQFF.